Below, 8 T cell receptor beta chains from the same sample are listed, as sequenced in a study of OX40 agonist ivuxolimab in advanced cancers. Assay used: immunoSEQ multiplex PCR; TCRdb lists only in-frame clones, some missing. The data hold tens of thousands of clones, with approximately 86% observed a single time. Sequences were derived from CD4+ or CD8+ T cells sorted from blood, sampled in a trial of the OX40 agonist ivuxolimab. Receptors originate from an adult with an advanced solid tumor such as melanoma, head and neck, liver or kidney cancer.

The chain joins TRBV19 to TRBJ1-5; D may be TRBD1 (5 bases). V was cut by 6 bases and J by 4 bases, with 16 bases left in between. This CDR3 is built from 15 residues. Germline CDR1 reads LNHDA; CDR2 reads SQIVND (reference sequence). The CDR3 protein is CASRKFGDGNQPQHF. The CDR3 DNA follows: TGTGCCAGTAGGAAATTCGGGGACGGAAATCAGCCCCAGCATTTT.

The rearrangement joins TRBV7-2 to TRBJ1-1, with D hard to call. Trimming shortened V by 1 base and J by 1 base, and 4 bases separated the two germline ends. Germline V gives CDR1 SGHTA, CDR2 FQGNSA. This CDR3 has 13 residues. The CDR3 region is CASSLGTNTEAFF. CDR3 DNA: TGTGCCAGCAGCTTAGGTACGAACACTGAAGCTTTCTTT.

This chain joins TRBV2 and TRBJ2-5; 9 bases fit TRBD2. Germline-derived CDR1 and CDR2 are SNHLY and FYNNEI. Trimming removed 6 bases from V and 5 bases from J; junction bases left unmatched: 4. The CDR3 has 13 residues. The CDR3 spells CASRREGGETQYF. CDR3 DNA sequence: TGTGCCAGCAGGCGGGAGGGCGGCGAGACCCAGTACTTC.

CDR3 coding DNA: TGTGCCAGTAGTAGCCGCCCCGACCTAAGCGGAGATACGCAGTATTTT. Its translation is CASSSRPDLSGDTQYF. The chain couples TRBV19 to TRBJ2-3, with D perhaps matching TRBD2 (5 bases). The length of the CDR3 is 16 residues. CDR1 is LNHDA, CDR2 SQIVND, per germline (reference sequence). V lost 4 bases, J lost 5 bases, and 19 bases lay in between.

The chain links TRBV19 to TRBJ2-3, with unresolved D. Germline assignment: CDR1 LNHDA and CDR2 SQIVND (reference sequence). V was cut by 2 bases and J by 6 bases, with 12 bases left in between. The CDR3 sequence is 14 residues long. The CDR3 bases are TGTGCCAGTAGTATAAGCGACCTGCGGGATACGCAGTATTTT. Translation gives CASSISDLRDTQYF.

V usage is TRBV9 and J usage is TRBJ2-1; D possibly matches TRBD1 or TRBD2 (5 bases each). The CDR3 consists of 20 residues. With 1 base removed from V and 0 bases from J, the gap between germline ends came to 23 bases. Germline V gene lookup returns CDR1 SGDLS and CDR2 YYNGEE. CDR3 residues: CASSVTWGPSVSGSYNEQFF. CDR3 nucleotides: TGTGCCAGCAGCGTAACGTGGGGACCCAGTGTGAGTGGCTCCTACAATGAGCAGTTCTTC.

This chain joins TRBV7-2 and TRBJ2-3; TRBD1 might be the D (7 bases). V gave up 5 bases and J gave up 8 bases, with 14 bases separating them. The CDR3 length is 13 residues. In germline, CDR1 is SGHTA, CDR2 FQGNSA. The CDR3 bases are TGTGCCAGCAGCGCCCGACAGGGACTTACGCAGTATTTT. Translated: CASSARQGLTQYF. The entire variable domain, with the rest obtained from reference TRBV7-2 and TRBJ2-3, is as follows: GAGVSQSPSNKVTEKGKDVELRCDPISGHTALYWYRQSLGQGLEFLIYFQGNSAPDKSGLPSDRFSAERTGGSVSTLTIQRTQQEDSAVYLCASSARQGLTQYFGPGTRLTVL.

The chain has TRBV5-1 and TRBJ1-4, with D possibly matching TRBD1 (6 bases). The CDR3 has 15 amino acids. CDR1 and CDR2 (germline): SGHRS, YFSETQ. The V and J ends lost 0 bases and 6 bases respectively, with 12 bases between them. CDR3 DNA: TGCGCCAGCAGCTTGGCCGGGGGCGGCGATGAAAAACTGTTTTTT. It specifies CASSLAGGGDEKLFF.